A selection of T cell receptor beta chains follows, all from one sample in a study of metastatic and nonmetastatic thyroid tumors. TCRdb called clones again from the PCR reads with MiXCR. The sample yields 19,000 or so clones, over 25% seen once. Sample: tumor tissue. The receptors come from a male donor with papillary thyroid cancer or a benign thyroid nodule (not recorded which). Some clones in this sample may be carry-over from other donors' samples. The CDR3 runs from the conserved cysteine through the conserved F or W. The D gene is left open where the match is weak. A clone size is listed for some rows: how often the clone was seen (once, few, many), or a class if it is expanded.

d_call,clone_size,v_call,j_call,cdr3_aa,cdr3_nt
TRBD1,.,TRBV7-8,TRBJ1-5,CASSLQGGQPQHF,TGTGCCAGCAGCCTACAGGGGGGTCAGCCCCAGCATTTT
.,.,TRBV11-2,TRBJ1-1,CASSLTDGAATEAFF,TGTGCCAGCAGCTTAACTGATGGGGCGGCAACTGAAGCTTTCTTT
TRBD2,many,TRBV9,TRBJ2-7,CASSVGASGSSGQYF,TGTGCCAGCAGCGTAGGGGCTAGCGGGAGCAGTGGGCAGTACTTC
.,.,TRBV7-2,TRBJ1-2,CASSFRGRTNYGYTF,TGTGCCAGCAGCTTCCGTGGCAGGACTAACTATGGCTACACCTTC
TRBD1,.,TRBV7-2,TRBJ1-3,CASSLQGVGNTIYF,TGTGCCAGCAGCTTACAGGGGGTTGGAAACACCATATATTTT
.,few,TRBV6-2/TRBV6-3,TRBJ2-3,CASSYTEADTQYF,TGTGCCAGCAGTTACACCGAAGCAGATACGCAGTATTTT
.,.,TRBV12-3/TRBV12-4,TRBJ2-7,CASSLGDPYEQYF,TGTGCCAGCAGTTTAGGGGACCCCTACGAGCAGTACTTC
.,.,TRBV6-2/TRBV6-3,TRBJ1-3,CASSYRGSTVTSSGNTIYF,TGTGCCAGCAGTTATCGCGGTTCTACAGTGACGAGCTCTGGAAACACCATATATTTT
TRBD2,once,TRBV20-1,TRBJ2-2,CSARDLAEEELFF,TGCAGTGCTAGAGATCTAGCGGAGGAGGAGCTGTTTTTT
.,many,TRBV2,TRBJ2-7,CASSAQSYEQYF,TGTGCCAGCAGTGCCCAATCCTACGAGCAGTACTTC
TRBD1,medium-sized,TRBV6-1,TRBJ2-7,CASSGTGGYEQYF,TGTGCCAGCAGTGGGACAGGGGGATACGAGCAGTACTTC
.,many,TRBV7-2,TRBJ2-2,CASSGRGWQGDNGELFF,TGTGCCAGCAGCGGCCGGGGGTGGCAGGGGGATAACGGGGAGCTGTTTTTT
.,many,TRBV12-3/TRBV12-4,TRBJ1-1,CASSFRGKLITEAFF,TGTGCCAGCAGTTTTCGAGGGAAGCTAATCACTGAAGCTTTCTTT
TRBD2,.,TRBV20-1,TRBJ2-2,CSARLAGDTGELFF,TGCAGTGCTAGACTAGCGGGAGACACCGGGGAGCTGTTTTTT
.,few,TRBV27,TRBJ2-7,CASIPRANSYEQYF,TGTGCCAGCATACCTAGGGCTAACTCCTACGAGCAGTACTTC
TRBD1,.,TRBV20-1,TRBJ2-2,CSARDRGRSGELFF,TGCAGTGCTAGAGACAGGGGGCGGTCCGGGGAGCTGTTTTTT
TRBD1,once,TRBV3-1,TRBJ2-7,CASSQGQGTYEQYF,TGTGCCAGCAGCCAAGGACAGGGAACCTACGAGCAGTACTTC
TRBD1,.,TRBV6-2/TRBV6-3,TRBJ1-1,CASSLWTGTNTEAFF,TGTGCCAGCAGTTTGTGGACAGGTACAAACACTGAAGCTTTCTTT
.,few,TRBV12-3/TRBV12-4,TRBJ1-3,CASSFQRFGNTIYF,TGTGCCAGCAGTTTTCAACGATTTGGAAACACCATATATTTT
.,.,TRBV6-5,TRBJ1-3,CASSYSGRSGGNTIYF,TGTGCCAGCAGTTACTCAGGGAGGAGTGGTGGAAACACCATATATTTT
.,once,TRBV20-1,TRBJ2-2,CSAGVGGGFRAGELFF,TGCAGTGCCGGAGTCGGGGGTGGCTTTAGAGCTGGGGAGCTGTTTTTT
.,few,TRBV29-1,TRBJ2-7,CSVSGDPSYEQYF,TGCAGCGTTTCAGGGGATCCCTCCTACGAGCAGTACTTC
.,medium-sized,TRBV20-1,TRBJ1-5,CSASAGANQPQHF,TGCAGTGCTAGTGCAGGCGCCAATCAGCCCCAGCATTTT
TRBD2,many,TRBV20-1,TRBJ2-1,CSASGGRVGGYEQFF,TGCAGTGCGTCCGGCGGGAGAGTCGGAGGGTATGAGCAGTTCTTC
.,medium-sized,TRBV18,TRBJ2-7,CASSLGGGQSYVEQYF,TGTGCCAGCTCACTAGGGGGGGGACAGAGCTACGTCGAGCAGTACTTC
.,.,TRBV5-1,TRBJ2-7,CASRPLTGEAYEQYF,TGCGCCAGCAGACCCCTGACGGGGGAAGCCTACGAGCAGTACTTC
TRBD1,.,TRBV11-2,TRBJ2-7,CASSLDEGQFSYEQYF,TGTGCCAGCAGCTTAGATGAGGGACAGTTTTCCTACGAGCAGTACTTC
TRBD1,many,TRBV28,TRBJ1-4,CASSRPGTGTNEKLFF,TGTGCCAGCAGTCGCCCGGGGACAGGGACTAATGAAAAACTGTTTTTT
.,.,TRBV11-2,TRBJ2-5,CASSLGNSGPGKTQYF,TGTGCCAGCAGCTTAGGAAATAGCGGCCCGGGAAAGACCCAGTACTTC
TRBD1,many,TRBV28,TRBJ1-6,CASSLGRGRFFYNSPLHF,TGTGCCAGCAGTTTGGGCAGGGGGCGTTTTTTCTATAATTCACCCCTCCACTTT
.,.,TRBV6-1,TRBJ2-3,CPSSQVGGITDTQYF,TGTCCCAGCAGTCAAGTCGGCGGGATCACAGATACGCAGTATTTT
TRBD1,.,TRBV20-1,TRBJ1-5,CSATKGQGSNQPQHF,TGCAGTGCCACGAAAGGACAGGGCAGCAATCAGCCCCAGCATTTT
TRBD1,.,TRBV6-1,TRBJ2-7,CASSAGTGGYEQYF,TGTGCCAGCAGTGCGGGGACAGGGGGATACGAGCAGTACTTC
TRBD2,.,TRBV5-1,TRBJ2-7,CASSAPGAGGPLYEQYF,TGCGCCAGCAGCGCCCCGGGGGCGGGAGGGCCGCTGTACGAGCAGTACTTC
.,many,TRBV14,TRBJ1-3,CASSQDRGNTIYF,TGTGCCAGCAGCCAAGATCGTGGAAACACCATATATTTT
.,.,TRBV6-2/TRBV6-3,TRBJ1-2,CASSYDSIYGYTF,TGTGCCAGCAGTTACGACAGTATCTATGGCTACACCTTC
TRBD1,few,TRBV7-2,TRBJ1-6,CASSSTGGGSPLHF,TGTGCCAGCAGCTCGACAGGGGGTGGGTCACCCCTCCACTTT
TRBD2,few,TRBV28,TRBJ2-3,CASSDPSGSRTDTQYF,TGTGCCAGCAGTGACCCTAGCGGGAGCCGCACAGATACGCAGTATTTT
TRBD1,.,TRBV5-1,TRBJ1-2,CASSSTGEGGYTF,TGCGCCAGCAGCTCAACAGGGGAGGGTGGCTACACCTTC
.,.,TRBV6-5,TRBJ2-1,CASSYGRANNEQFF,TGTGCCAGCAGTTACGGCAGGGCCAACAATGAGCAGTTCTTC
.,.,TRBV30,TRBJ2-1,CAWGVQGYNEQFF,TGTGCCTGGGGAGTCCAAGGCTACAATGAGCAGTTCTTC
TRBD2,.,TRBV7-6,TRBJ2-7,CASSPTSGMLHEQYF,TGTGCCAGCAGCCCAACTAGCGGTATGCTCCACGAGCAGTACTTC
.,few,TRBV28,TRBJ1-2,CASSPLGGTWDYGYTF,TGTGCCAGCAGTCCTCTGGGGGGAACCTGGGACTATGGCTACACCTTC
.,once,TRBV30,TRBJ2-5,CAWSAGSSSYQETQYF,TGTGCCTGGAGTGCAGGGTCCAGTTCGTACCAAGAGACCCAGTACTTC
.,medium-sized,TRBV20-1,TRBJ1-1,CSAKHSRGTGFGTEAFF,TGCAGTGCTAAACACTCACGGGGTACAGGGTTCGGCACTGAAGCTTTCTTT
.,few,TRBV2,TRBJ1-5,CASREFDGSNQPQHF,TGTGCCAGCAGAGAGTTCGACGGGAGCAATCAGCCCCAGCATTTT
.,few,TRBV5-1,TRBJ2-1,CASSLGELGNEQFF,TGCGCCAGCAGCTTGGGGGAGCTGGGCAATGAGCAGTTCTTC
TRBD1,.,TRBV5-1,TRBJ2-3,CASSFNPTGASTDTQYF,TGCGCCAGCAGCTTCAACCCGACAGGGGCTAGCACAGATACGCAGTATTTT
TRBD1,few,TRBV3-1,TRBJ2-4,CASILRGNIQYF,TGTGCCAGCATCCTCAGGGGGAACATTCAGTACTTC
TRBD1,few,TRBV28,TRBJ1-2,CASSSETGNGYTF,TGTGCCAGCAGTAGCGAGACAGGGAACGGCTACACCTTC
.,.,TRBV10-3,TRBJ2-3,CAIRDGQGTDTQYF,TGTGCCATCAGGGATGGACAAGGGACAGATACGCAGTATTTT
.,many,TRBV6-5,TRBJ1-1,CASSYSGSREAFF,TGTGCCAGCAGTTACTCGGGCAGCAGAGAAGCTTTCTTT